There are many counts of the clone carrying this TCR beta chain. Its antigen is currently unknown. Trimming left V 2 bases short and J 9 bases short, with 11 bases between. The CDR3 extends over 13 amino acids. The germline gives CDR1 MDHEN, CDR2 SYDVKM. CDR3 regions were amplified by Arm-PCR using iRepertoire HTBI primers to build TCR beta libraries. TCRdb re-called the multiplex PCR reads through MiXCR, storing one row per CDR3 protein. The sample has 400,000 to 500,000 distinct CDR3 sequences, about 22% seen once. Time point of the sample: persistent/refractory GD, antithyroid drugs over 5 years with positive TRAb. Researchers made the TCR library from RNA that was extracted from PBMCs. EDTA tubes held approximately 10 milliliters of peripheral blood from each patient. The data were taken from a study of regulatory T cells in long-lasting Graves disease. Regarding the study as a whole: Patients with persistent disease showed a bias toward TRBV28, TRBJ1-2 and TRBJ2-5.

The rearrangement joins TRBV28 to TRBJ1-5; D call uncertain. This TCR derives from a female donor with Graves disease. The source material was peripheral blood mononuclear cells (PBMCs), sampled when the disease was refractory, from a patient treated with antithyroid drugs. CDR3 amino acids: CASSLLFARPQHF. Here the CDR3 DNA reads TGTGCCAGCAGTTTACTATTCGCTCGGCCCCAGCATTTT.